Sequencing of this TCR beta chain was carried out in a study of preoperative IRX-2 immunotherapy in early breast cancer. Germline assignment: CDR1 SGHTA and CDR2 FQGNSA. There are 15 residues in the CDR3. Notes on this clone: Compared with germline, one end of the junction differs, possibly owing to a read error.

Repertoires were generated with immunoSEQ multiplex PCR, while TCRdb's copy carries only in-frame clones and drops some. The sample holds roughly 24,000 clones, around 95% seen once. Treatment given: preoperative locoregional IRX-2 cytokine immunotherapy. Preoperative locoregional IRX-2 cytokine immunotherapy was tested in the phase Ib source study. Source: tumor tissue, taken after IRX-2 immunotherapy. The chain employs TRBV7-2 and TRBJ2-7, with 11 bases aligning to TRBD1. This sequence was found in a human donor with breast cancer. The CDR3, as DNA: TGTGCCAGCACCTTAACCGGGACAGGGGGCTACGAGCAGTACTTC. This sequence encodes CASTLTGTGGYEQYF. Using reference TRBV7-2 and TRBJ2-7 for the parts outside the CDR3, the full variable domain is GAGVSQSPSNKVTEKGKDVELRCDPISGHTALYWYRQSLGQGLEFLIYFQGNSAPDKSGLPSDRFSAERTGGSVSTLTIQRTQQEDSAVYLCASTLTGTGGYEQYFGPGTRLTVT.